This T cell receptor beta chain appears in the sequencing data of a study of PD-L1 blockade in urothelial cancer. The wider study: After treatment start, blood was analyzed at 3 weeks (second dose) and at 6 weeks. T cells numbered a median of about 150,000 in the blood samples.

Points from the study as a whole: Lower than median blood TCR clonality before treatment predicted better survival.

CDR3 length equals 13 residues. CDR1 is LGHNA and CDR2 is YNFKEQ in the germline V gene. V was clipped by 4 bases and J by 4 bases, with 11 bases between them. Concerning this clone itself: Its specificity is unknown.

TCR analog templates of synthetic origin were spiked into each PCR. Generated by immunoSEQ multiplex PCR, the TCRdb table keeps only in-frame clones and is missing some. The data contain 50,000 or so clones, over 75% of them singletons. Sample: PBMCs, taken around atezolizumab (anti-PD-L1) treatment. The receptor was isolated from a man in his 70s with urothelial cancer. The chain has TRBV4-2 and TRBJ2-7; D remains unclear. Here the CDR3 DNA reads TGTGCCAGCAGCCCAAGACTGAGTTACGAGCAGTACTTC. Translated: CASSPRLSYEQYF.